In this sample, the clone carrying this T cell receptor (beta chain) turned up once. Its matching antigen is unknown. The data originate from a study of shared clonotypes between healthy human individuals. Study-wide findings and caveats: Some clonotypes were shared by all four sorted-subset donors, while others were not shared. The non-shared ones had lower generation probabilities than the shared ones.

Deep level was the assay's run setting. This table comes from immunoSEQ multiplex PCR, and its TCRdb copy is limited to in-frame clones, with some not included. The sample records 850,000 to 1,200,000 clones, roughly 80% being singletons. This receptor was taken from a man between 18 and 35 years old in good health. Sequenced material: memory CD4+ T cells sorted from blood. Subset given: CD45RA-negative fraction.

CDR3 nucleotides: TGTGCCAGTAGTAGAAACAGGGAACCTAGCAATCAGCCCCAGCATTTT. Protein product: CASSRNREPSNQPQHF. This chain links TRBV19 with TRBJ1-5, with D tentatively TRBD1 (6 bases). There are 16 residues in the CDR3. V lost 4 bases and J 0 bases, leaving 13 bases between the germline ends. In germline, CDR1 is LNHDA, CDR2 SQIVND (reference sequence).